These 22 T cell receptor beta chains originate from one sample sequenced in a study of identical twins. TCRdb re-analysed the 5' RACE reads in MiXCR, keeping a single row per CDR3 protein. The sample records around 480,000 distinct CDR3 sequences, around 14% being singletons. This sample was also put to use in a study of yellow fever vaccine responses in identical twins.

The sequenced sample consisted of CD4+ T cells sorted from blood. Receptors originate from a woman younger than 30 in good health.

This chain connects TRBV2 to TRBJ2-1, with 7 bases aligning to TRBD2. CDR1 and CDR2 from the germline V gene are SNHLY and FYNNEI. The CDR3 is 13 residues long. V trimming: 7 bases; J trimming: 3 bases; junction bases outside the gene matches: 3. CDR3 in amino acids: CASTREFYNEQFF. CDR3 in DNA: TGTGCCAGCACGCGGGAGTTCTACAATGAGCAGTTCTTC.

This clonotype showed up just a few times. This chain uses TRBV7-8 with TRBJ1-1; weak D call: TRBD1 (5 bases). With 4 bases removed from V and 5 bases from J, the gap between germline ends came to 17 bases. The germline V gene encodes CDR1 SGHVS and CDR2 FQNEAQ. This CDR3 has 15 amino acids. This CDR3 is CASSSEGRFRTEAFF. The CDR3 region has the DNA TGTGCCAGCAGCTCAGAGGGACGGTTTCGAACTGAAGCTTTCTTT.

This chain joins TRBV28 and TRBJ1-5; TRBD1 might be the D (6 bases). Looked up from germline, CDR1 is MDHEN and CDR2 is SYDVKM. The V end was cut by 5 bases, the J end by 6 bases, with 20 bases between. The CDR3 totals 16 residues. The CDR3 bases are TGTGCCAGCAGTCCTAGGGGGGCCGGTCTCACTCAGCCCCAGCATTTT. Encoded protein: CASSPRGAGLTQPQHF.

Ten or more counts support this clonotype. This chain joins TRBV29-1 and TRBJ2-5; D is tentatively TRBD1 or TRBD2 (6 bases each). The V and J ends lost 0 bases and 1 base respectively, with 12 bases between them. CDR1 is SQVTM and CDR2 is ANQGSEA in the germline V gene. This CDR3 region has 15 residues. The CDR3 sequence: CSVEEGGTTQETQYF. The CDR3 region has the DNA TGCAGCGTTGAAGAAGGCGGGACAACCCAAGAGACCCAGTACTTC.

Points on this clonotype: Being one base from a much bigger clone, this may be a read error. This rearrangement joins TRBV12-3 or TRBV12-4 to TRBJ2-3; D gene uncertain. The CDR3 is 14 amino acids. The CDR3 DNA follows: TGTGCCAGCGGTTTTTCGGCGAGCACAGATACGCAGTATTTT. Its protein product is CASGFSASTDTQYF.

In its sample, this clonotype was seen a few times. V gene TRBV18 combines with J gene TRBJ1-2; D gene uncertain. Germline V gene sequence: CDR1 KGHSH, CDR2 LQKENI. This CDR3 has 15 amino acids. V was cut by 3 bases and J by 8 bases, with 19 bases left in between. The CDR3 DNA reads TGTGCCAGCTCACCTCTCGAGGGCCCCGGCTCCGGCTACACCTTC. Protein sequence: CASSPLEGPGSGYTF.

The chain carries TRBV14 and TRBJ2-7; D gene unclear. Germline CDR1 SGHDN, CDR2 FVKESK. CDR3 size: 13 residues. The germline V and J ends were trimmed by 0 bases and 2 bases, with 5 bases remaining between them. DNA for the CDR3: TGTGCCAGCAGCCAAGACGTCGCCTACGAGCAGTACTTC. This codes for CASSQDVAYEQYF.

This clonotype was observed a few times. This chain uses TRBV7-2 with TRBJ2-7; D not resolved. Trimming stripped 5 bases from V and 2 bases from J, with 19 bases between. The V gene's germline CDR1 is SGHTA and CDR2 FQGNSA. The CDR3 totals 16 residues. The CDR3 DNA sequence: TGTGCCAGCAGCACATTGCCAGGCCAAGGAGCCTACGAGCAGTACTTC. Its protein is CASSTLPGQGAYEQYF.

This clonotype was observed a few times. The chain employs TRBV7-8 and TRBJ1-2; the D is unclear. V was cut by 5 bases and J by 4 bases, with 11 bases left in between. There are 13 residues in the CDR3. The germline CDR1 and CDR2 sequences are SGHVS and FQNEAQ. The CDR3 DNA reads TGTGCCAGCAGCCCAGTTGGGGTCTATGGCTACACCTTC. It yields the protein CASSPVGVYGYTF.

There are a few counts of this clonotype. The chain combines TRBV20-1 with TRBJ1-6; D ambiguous. The CDR3 loop spans 16 amino acids. The germline gives CDR1 DFQATT, CDR2 SNEGSKA (reference sequence). V lost 3 bases to trimming and J lost 1 base, with 13 bases between them. For the CDR3, the DNA is TGCAGTGCTAGCGCGGCCTTTGGTTCCTATAATTCACCCCTCCACTTT. It codes for CSASAAFGSYNSPLHF.

This rearrangement joins TRBV11-2 to TRBJ2-5; D unresolved. CDR1 and CDR2 from the germline V gene are SGHAT and FQNNGV. V was trimmed by 7 bases and J by 2 bases, leaving 17 bases between them. This CDR3 contains 15 residues. For the CDR3, the DNA is TGTGCCAGCACTCGAACCCTAGACGAGCAAGAGACCCAGTACTTC. Amino acids: CASTRTLDEQETQYF.

The genes are TRBV14 and TRBJ2-3; D may match TRBD1 or TRBD2 (6 bases each). Trimming removed 0 bases from V and 1 base from J, with 17 bases in between. The germline V gene has CDR1 SGHDN and CDR2 FVKESK. This CDR3 has 18 residues. CDR3: CASSQERIRGRGTDTQYF. DNA of the CDR3: TGTGCCAGCAGCCAAGAGCGTATTCGGGGGCGCGGCACAGATACGCAGTATTTT. Complete variable domain (other parts from reference TRBV14 and TRBJ2-3): EAGVTQFPSHSVIEKGQTVTLRCDPISGHDNLYWYRRVMGKEIKFLLHFVKESKQDESGMPNNRFLAERTGGTYSTLKVQPAELEDSGVYFCASSQERIRGRGTDTQYFGPGTRLTVL.

This chain joins TRBV18 and TRBJ1-5, with TRBD1 identical over 8 bases. The CDR3 contains 13 residues. With V trimmed by 6 bases and J by 6 bases, 4 bases remained unmatched. Per germline, CDR1 KGHSH and CDR2 LQKENI. The CDR3 region has the DNA TGTGCCAGCTCGGACAGGGCAGGTCAGCCCCAGCATTTT. It translates to CASSDRAGQPQHF. Supplemented by reference TRBV18 and TRBJ1-5, the full variable domain reads NAGVMQNPRHLVRRRGQEARLRCSPMKGHSHVYWYRQLPEEGLKFMVYLQKENIIDESGMPKERFSAEFPKEGPSILRIQQVVRGDSAAYFCASSDRAGQPQHFGDGTRLSIL.

CDR3 sequence: CASSPRGFNEQFF. The CDR3 coding sequence is TGTGCCAGCAGCCCACGCGGATTCAATGAGCAGTTCTTC. The genes are TRBV11-2 and TRBJ2-1; D not certain. Germline CDR1 and CDR2: SGHAT and FQNNGV. V lost 5 bases, J lost 6 bases, and 11 bases lay in between. The CDR3 is 13 amino acids. Full variable domain (remainder filled in from reference TRBV11-2 and TRBJ2-1): EAGVAQSPRYKIIEKRQSVAFWCNPISGHATLYWYQQILGQGPKLLIQFQNNGVVDDSQLPKDRFSAERLKGVDSTLKIQPAKLEDSAVYLCASSPRGFNEQFFGPGTRLTVL.

This clonotype was counted a few times. The rearrangement uses TRBV20-1 and TRBJ2-5, with TRBD1 matching over 9 bases. CDR3 length: 16 amino acids. Losses at the gene ends were 0 bases for V and 5 bases for J; bases not matched to a gene: 10. Germline V gives CDR1 DFQATT, CDR2 SNEGSKA (reference sequence). The CDR3 DNA reads TGCAGTGCTAGAGATCACATTCCCGGGACAGGGGAGACCCAGTACTTC. It specifies CSARDHIPGTGETQYF.

This clonotype was recorded many times. This chain links TRBV7-2 with TRBJ2-7; 8 bases fit TRBD2. Looked up from germline, CDR1 is SGHTA and CDR2 is FQGNSA. V was pared by 4 bases and J by 1 base, with 3 bases of the junction left unmatched. The CDR3 length is 14 residues. The CDR3 region is CASSYTSGSYEQYF. CDR3 DNA: TGTGCCAGCAGCTACACTAGCGGTTCCTACGAGCAGTACTTC.

The rearrangement joins TRBV20-1 to TRBJ2-5; 13 nucleotides line up with TRBD2. V trimming: 5 bases; J trimming: 1 base; junction bases outside the gene matches: 7. Germline loops: CDR1 DFQATT, CDR2 SNEGSKA (reference sequence). This CDR3 region has 16 residues. CDR3 DNA sequence: TGCAGTGCTGTTGGACTAGCGGGGGAGATCCAAGAGACCCAGTACTTC. Encoded protein: CSAVGLAGEIQETQYF.

This clonotype turned up a few times. V and J are TRBV29-1 and TRBJ2-5; D is uncertain. The CDR3 covers 12 residues. Germline-derived CDR1 and CDR2 are SQVTM and ANQGSEA. Trimming cost V 3 bases and J 5 bases, with 10 bases left between them. In DNA, the CDR3 is TGCAGCGTTGATCCGGGTGCGGAGACCCAGTACTTC. Amino acids: CSVDPGAETQYF. The full variable domain, its missing parts supplied by reference TRBV29-1 and TRBJ2-5, is SAVISQKPSRDICQRGTSLTIQCQVDSQVTMMFWYRQQPGQSLTLIATANQGSEATYESGFVIDKFPISRPNLTFSTLTVSNMSPEDSSIYLCSVDPGAETQYFGPGTRLLVL.

The chain uses TRBV7-2 and TRBJ2-5; 8 positions agree with TRBD1. The CDR3 extends over 16 amino acids. Germline CDR1 is SGHTA and CDR2 is FQGNSA. V was pared by 5 bases and J by 5 bases, with 13 bases of the junction left unmatched. The CDR3 spells CASSNRDRNRGETQYF. CDR3 coding DNA: TGTGCCAGCAGCAACCGGGACAGGAATAGAGGGGAGACCCAGTACTTC.

The table lists this clonotype with a few counts. The chain has TRBV7-2 and TRBJ2-7; 9 bases line up with TRBD1. This CDR3 comprises 14 residues. Germline CDR1 is SGHTA and CDR2 is FQGNSA. J lost 4 bases, V lost 4 bases, and 5 bases had no gene match. The CDR3 here is CASSSTGGRYEQYF. The CDR3 bases are TGTGCCAGCAGCTCAACAGGGGGCCGTTACGAGCAGTACTTC. Together with reference TRBV7-2 and TRBJ2-7, the CDR3 gives the full variable domain: GAGVSQSPSNKVTEKGKDVELRCDPISGHTALYWYRQSLGQGLEFLIYFQGNSAPDKSGLPSDRFSAERTGGSVSTLTIQRTQQEDSAVYLCASSSTGGRYEQYFGPGTRLTVT.

This clonotype was seen a handful of times. J is TRBJ1-4 and V is TRBV7-9, with D unresolved. Between the trimmed V and J ends, which lost 5 bases and 10 bases, there was a span of 11 bases. CDR1 and CDR2 (germline): SEHNR, FQNEAQ (reference sequence). The CDR3 extends over 12 amino acids. The CDR3 loop is CASSEGSGKLFF. CDR3 sequence (DNA): TGTGCCAGCAGCGAAGGGTCGGGAAAACTGTTTTTT.

The chain recombines TRBV9 with TRBJ2-1; possibly TRBD2 for D (6 bases). Trimming took off 4 bases at V and 4 bases at J, with 18 bases between the two ends. CDR3 size: 16 residues. From germline, CDR1 is SGDLS and CDR2 YYNGEE. The DNA for the CDR3 is TGTGCCAGCAGCTTAGCTATGGCGGGACCTTACAATGAGCAGTTCTTC. It is translated as CASSLAMAGPYNEQFF.